This TCR beta chain was sequenced in a study of control samples from healthy donors and cancer patients. V lost 4 bases, J lost 0 bases, and 7 bases lay in between. Germline V lookup: CDR1 SGHTA, CDR2 FQGTGA. The CDR3 loop spans 15 amino acids. The assay was immunoSEQ multiplex PCR, and TCRdb's table has in-frame clones only and misses some. In the table there are about 69,000 clones, over 65% of which are singletons. This TCR was sampled from a woman in her forties or fifties with lung cancer. The source material was PBMCs. This chain links TRBV7-3 with TRBJ2-6; D not resolved. CDR3 sequence (DNA): TGTGCCAGCAGCTACTCCGTCTCTGGGGCCAACGTCCTGACTTTC. This codes for CASSYSVSGANVLTF.